The clone carrying this TCR beta chain was seen once. Naive-designated CD8 cells lacked CD45RO, were positively enriched for CCR7, and omitted terminally differentiated effector memory CD45RA+ cells. This specimen belongs to a study of shared clonotypes between healthy human individuals. Study-wide background: CD4 naive and CD4 memory each took three plates per donor, while CD8 naive took two and CD8 memory one.

Germline CDR1 reads MGHRA; CDR2 reads YSYEKL. The CDR3 sequence is 15 residues long. Trimming shortened V by 5 bases and J by 1 base, and 12 bases separated the two germline ends. Libraries were prepared by immunoSEQ multiplex PCR; TCRdb keeps only in-frame clonotypes and omits some of them. The sample lists about 650,000 clones; over 95% were seen once. The specimen was naive CD8+ T cells sorted from blood. The chain recombines TRBV4-1 with TRBJ1-5; no firm D call. This sequence originates from a woman aged 25-40 years in good health. The CDR3 spells CASSFRHVSNQPQHF. CDR3 nucleotides: TGCGCCAGCAGCTTCCGGCACGTAAGCAATCAGCCCCAGCATTTT.